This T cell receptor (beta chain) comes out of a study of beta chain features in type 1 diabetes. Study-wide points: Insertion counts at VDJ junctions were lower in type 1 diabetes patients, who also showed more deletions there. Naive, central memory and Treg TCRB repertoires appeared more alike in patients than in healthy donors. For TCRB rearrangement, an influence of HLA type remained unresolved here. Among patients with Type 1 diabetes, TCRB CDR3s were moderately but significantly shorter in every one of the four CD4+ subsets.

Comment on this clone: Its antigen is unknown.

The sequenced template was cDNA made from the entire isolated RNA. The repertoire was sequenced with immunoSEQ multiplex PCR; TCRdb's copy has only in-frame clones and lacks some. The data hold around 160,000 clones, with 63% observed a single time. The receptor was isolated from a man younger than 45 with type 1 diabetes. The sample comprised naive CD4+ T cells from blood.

CDR3 residues: CASSLGGQSTSYEQYF. The DNA for the CDR3 is TGCGCCAGCAGCTTGGGCGGACAGAGTACATCCTACGAGCAGTACTTC. The rearrangement uses TRBV5-1 and TRBJ2-7, with a weak D call TRBD1 (6 bases). Germline CDR1 and CDR2: SGHRS and YFSETQ. This CDR3 region has 16 residues. Between the trimmed V and J ends, which lost 0 bases and 1 base, there was a span of 14 bases.